The clone carrying this T cell receptor (beta chain) has just a few counts. This record comes from a study of blood T cell repertoires in COVID-19. Study-wide context: COVID-19 samples collected from the United States, Italy and Spain covered acute and convalescent phases.

The V end was cut by 4 bases, the J end by 5 bases, with 9 bases between. Germline assignment: CDR1 SGHRS and CDR2 YFSETQ. CDR3 length equals 12 residues. Authors' analysis steps: Nucleated cell counts were estimated from reference gene primer amplification. Data came from immunoSEQ multiplex PCR; TCRdb stores just in-frame clones and leaves some out. Clone size and the V and J calls come from that table; the DNA yielded D and trimming. The profile shows 440,000 or so clones, 89% of them singletons. The sample comprised peripheral blood. The chain is built from TRBV5-1 and TRBJ1-2; D not certain. The sequence derives from a woman aged 40-49 years with COVID-19, enrolled during active disease. CDR3 in amino acids: CASSAEGYGYTF. DNA of the CDR3: TGCGCCAGCAGCGCGGAAGGTTATGGCTACACCTTC.